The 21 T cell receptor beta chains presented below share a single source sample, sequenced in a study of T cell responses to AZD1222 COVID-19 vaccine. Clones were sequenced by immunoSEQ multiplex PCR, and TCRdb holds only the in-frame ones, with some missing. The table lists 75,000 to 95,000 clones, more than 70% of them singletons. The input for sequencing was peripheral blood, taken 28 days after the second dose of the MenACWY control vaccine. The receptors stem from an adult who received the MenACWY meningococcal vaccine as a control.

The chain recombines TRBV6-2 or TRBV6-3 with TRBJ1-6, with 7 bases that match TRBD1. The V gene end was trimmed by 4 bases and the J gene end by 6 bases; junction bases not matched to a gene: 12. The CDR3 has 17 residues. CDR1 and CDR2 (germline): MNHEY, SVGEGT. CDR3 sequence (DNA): TGTGCCAGCAGTTCCCGGACAGGCCTATCCCTTAATTCACCCCTCCACTTT. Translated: CASSSRTGLSLNSPLHF.

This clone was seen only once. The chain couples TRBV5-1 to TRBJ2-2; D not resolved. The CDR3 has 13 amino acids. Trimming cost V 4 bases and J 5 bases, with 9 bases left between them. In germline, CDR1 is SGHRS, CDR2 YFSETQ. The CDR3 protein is CASSADTTGELFF. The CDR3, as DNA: TGCGCCAGCAGCGCTGACACTACCGGGGAGCTGTTTTTT.

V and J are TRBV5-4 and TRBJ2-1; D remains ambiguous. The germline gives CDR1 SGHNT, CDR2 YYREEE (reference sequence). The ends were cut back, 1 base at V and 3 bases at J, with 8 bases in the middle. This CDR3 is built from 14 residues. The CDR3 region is CASSLSTDYNEQFF. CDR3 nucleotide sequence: TGTGCCAGCAGCTTGAGTACAGACTACAATGAGCAGTTCTTC. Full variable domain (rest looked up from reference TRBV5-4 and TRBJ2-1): ETGVTQSPTHLIKTRGQQVTLRCSSQSGHNTVSWYQQALGQGPQFIFQYYREEENGRGNFPPRFSGLQFPNYSSELNVNALELDDSALYLCASSLSTDYNEQFFGPGTRLTVL.

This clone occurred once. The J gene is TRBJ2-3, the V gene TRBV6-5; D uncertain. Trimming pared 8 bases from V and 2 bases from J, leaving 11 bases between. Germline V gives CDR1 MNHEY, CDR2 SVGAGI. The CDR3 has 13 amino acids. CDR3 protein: CASRDTATDTQYF. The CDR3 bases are TGTGCCAGCCGCGATACAGCCACAGATACGCAGTATTTT.

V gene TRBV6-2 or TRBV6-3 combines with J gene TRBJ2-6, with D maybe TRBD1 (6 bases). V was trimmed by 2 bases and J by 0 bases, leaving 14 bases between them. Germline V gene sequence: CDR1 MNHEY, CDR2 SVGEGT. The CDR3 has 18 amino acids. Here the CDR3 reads CASSYITGSGSGANVLTF. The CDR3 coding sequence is TGTGCCAGCAGTTACATCACAGGGTCGGGCTCTGGGGCCAACGTCCTGACTTTC.

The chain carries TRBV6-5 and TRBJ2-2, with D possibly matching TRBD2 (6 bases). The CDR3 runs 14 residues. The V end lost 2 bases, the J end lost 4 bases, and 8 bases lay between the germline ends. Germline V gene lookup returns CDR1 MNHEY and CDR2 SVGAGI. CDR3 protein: CASSYGGSTGELFF. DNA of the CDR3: TGTGCCAGCAGTTACGGGGGGAGCACCGGGGAGCTGTTTTTT.

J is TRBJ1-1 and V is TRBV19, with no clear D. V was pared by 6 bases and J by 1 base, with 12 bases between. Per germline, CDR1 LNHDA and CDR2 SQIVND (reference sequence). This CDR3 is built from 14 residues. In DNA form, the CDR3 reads TGTGCCAGTAGATCCGATCAGGAGAACACTGAAGCTTTCTTT. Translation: CASRSDQENTEAFF.

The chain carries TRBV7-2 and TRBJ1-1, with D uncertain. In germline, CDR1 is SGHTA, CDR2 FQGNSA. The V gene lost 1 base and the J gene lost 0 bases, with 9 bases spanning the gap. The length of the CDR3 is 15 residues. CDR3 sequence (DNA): TGTGCCAGCAGCTTAGGCGCCGGGATGAACACTGAAGCTTTCTTT. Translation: CASSLGAGMNTEAFF.

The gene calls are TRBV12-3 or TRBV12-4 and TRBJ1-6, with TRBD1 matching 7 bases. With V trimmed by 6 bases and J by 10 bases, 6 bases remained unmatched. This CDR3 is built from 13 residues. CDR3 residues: CASRLGQVSPLHF. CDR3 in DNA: TGTGCCAGCAGACTCGGACAGGTCTCACCCCTCCACTTT.

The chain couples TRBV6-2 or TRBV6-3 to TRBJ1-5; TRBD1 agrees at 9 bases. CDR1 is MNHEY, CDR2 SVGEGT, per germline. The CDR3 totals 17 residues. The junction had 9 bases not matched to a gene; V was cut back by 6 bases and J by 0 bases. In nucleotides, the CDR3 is TGTGCCAGCAGCACCGGGACAGGGCTCTATAGCAATCAGCCCCAGCATTTT. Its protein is CASSTGTGLYSNQPQHF.

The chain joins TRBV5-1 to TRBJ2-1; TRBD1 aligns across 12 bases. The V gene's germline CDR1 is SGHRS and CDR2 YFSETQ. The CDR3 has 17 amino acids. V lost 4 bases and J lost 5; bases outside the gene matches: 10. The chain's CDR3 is CASSKGTGGRANNEQFF. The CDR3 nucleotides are TGCGCCAGCAGCAAGGGGACAGGGGGCCGGGCAAACAATGAGCAGTTCTTC.

CDR3 bases: TGTGCCAGTAGTACTCGGACCGGCGGCACTGAAGCTTTCTTT. Its translation: CASSTRTGGTEAFF. This chain joins TRBV19 and TRBJ1-1; D remains ambiguous. The CDR3 is made up of 14 amino acids. From germline, CDR1 is LNHDA and CDR2 SQIVND (reference sequence). Trimming took 4 bases from V and 4 from J, leaving 13 bases between them.

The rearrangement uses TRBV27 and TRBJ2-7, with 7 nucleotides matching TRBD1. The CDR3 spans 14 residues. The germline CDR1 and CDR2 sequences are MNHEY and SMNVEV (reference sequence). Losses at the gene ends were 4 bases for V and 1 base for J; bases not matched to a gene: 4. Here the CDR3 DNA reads TGTGCCAGCAGTTCCAGGACAGGTTCCTACGAGCAGTACTTC. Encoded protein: CASSSRTGSYEQYF.

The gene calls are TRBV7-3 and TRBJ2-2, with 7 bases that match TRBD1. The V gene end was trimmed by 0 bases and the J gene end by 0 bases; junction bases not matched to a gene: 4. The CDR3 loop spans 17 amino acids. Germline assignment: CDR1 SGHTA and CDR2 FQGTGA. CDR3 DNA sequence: TGTGCCAGCAGCTTAACCTCCGGGACAGCGAACACCGGGGAGCTGTTTTTT. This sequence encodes CASSLTSGTANTGELFF.

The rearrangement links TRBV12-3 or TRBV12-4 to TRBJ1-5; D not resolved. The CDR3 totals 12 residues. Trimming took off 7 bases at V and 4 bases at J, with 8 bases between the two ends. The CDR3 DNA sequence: TGTGCCAGCAACGGGGAAAATCAGCCCCAGCATTTT. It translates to CASNGENQPQHF.

DNA of the CDR3: TGTGCCAGCAGCTTAGATGACCAGGGTTATTCACCCCTCCACTTT. This encodes CASSLDDQGYSPLHF. The chain carries TRBV11-2 and TRBJ1-6, with a tentative D call TRBD1 (5 bases). Trimming removed 0 bases from V and 8 bases from J, with 11 bases in between. This CDR3 is 15 amino acids long. Per germline, CDR1 SGHAT and CDR2 FQNNGV. The variable domain in full, completed from reference TRBV11-2 and TRBJ1-6, reads EAGVAQSPRYKIIEKRQSVAFWCNPISGHATLYWYQQILGQGPKLLIQFQNNGVVDDSQLPKDRFSAERLKGVDSTLKIQPAKLEDSAVYLCASSLDDQGYSPLHFGNGTRLTVT.

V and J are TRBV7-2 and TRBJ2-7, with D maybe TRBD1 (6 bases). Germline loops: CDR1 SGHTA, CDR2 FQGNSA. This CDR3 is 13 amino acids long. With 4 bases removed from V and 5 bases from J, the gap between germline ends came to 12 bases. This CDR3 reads CASSSRGYHEQYF. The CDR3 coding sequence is TGTGCCAGCAGCTCGAGGGGGTACCACGAGCAGTACTTC.

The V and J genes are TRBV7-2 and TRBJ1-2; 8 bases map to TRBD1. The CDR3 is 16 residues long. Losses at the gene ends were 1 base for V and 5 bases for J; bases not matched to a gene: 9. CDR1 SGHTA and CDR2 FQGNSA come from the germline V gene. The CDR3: CASSLGGTGKAYGYTF. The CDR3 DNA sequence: TGTGCCAGCAGCTTAGGGGGGACAGGCAAAGCTTATGGCTACACCTTC.

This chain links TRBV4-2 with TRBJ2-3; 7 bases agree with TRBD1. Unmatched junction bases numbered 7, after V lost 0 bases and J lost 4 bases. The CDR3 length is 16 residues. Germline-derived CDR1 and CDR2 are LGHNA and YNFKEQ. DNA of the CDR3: TGTGCCAGCAGCCAAGATGCAGGGGGATTCGCAGATACGCAGTATTTT. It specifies CASSQDAGGFADTQYF.

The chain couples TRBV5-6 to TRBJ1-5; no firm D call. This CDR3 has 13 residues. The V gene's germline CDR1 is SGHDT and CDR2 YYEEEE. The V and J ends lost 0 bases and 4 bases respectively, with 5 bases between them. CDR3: CASSLGRNQPQHF. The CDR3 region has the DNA TGTGCCAGCAGCTTGGGCCGGAATCAGCCCCAGCATTTT.

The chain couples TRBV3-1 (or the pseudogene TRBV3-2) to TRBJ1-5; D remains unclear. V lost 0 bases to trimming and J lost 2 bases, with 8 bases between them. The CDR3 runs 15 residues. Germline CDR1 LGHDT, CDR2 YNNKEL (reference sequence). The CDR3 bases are TGTGCCAGCAGCCAAGATTACCCTGGCAATCAGCCCCAGCATTTT. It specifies CASSQDYPGNQPQHF.